The entry below describes one TCR beta chain. This receptor's antigen is unknown. Per-base quality was not reported, and no clone a single base away is much larger than it. The sample comes from a study of cytomegalovirus exposure and HLA in healthy donors (dated by TCRdb to the late 2010s). Concerning the study at large: An earlier analysis of 587 of the donors reported roughly 300 Gb of sequence data and approximately 110 million unique TCR beta sequences from roughly 180 million T cells. An early release that covered fewer than 750 HLA-typed donors contained about 300 gigabases of sequencing data and some 87 million unique TCR sequences. Of the 300 to 500 genotyped donors, less than 90% were placed in the genetic ancestry cluster associated with self-reported Caucasian donors. The study was designed to test whether signatures of past pathogen exposure could be identified by cataloging public T cell receptors. The T cell repertoires of roughly 660 subjects were profiled by immunosequencing and related to cytomegalovirus serostatus. A separate validation cohort of some 130 different subjects was used in addition to the roughly 640-subject first cohort. High-throughput TCR immunosequencing, statistical association of individual TCRs with disease status, and machine learning were combined to predict cytomegalovirus infection status. In a later analysis, previously published TCR beta repertoires from 600 to 850 donors were re-analyzed and high-resolution HLA genotyping was added so that TCR occurrence patterns could be studied. In the later analysis, no new phenotypic data were used to find candidate immune exposures; instead, reliance was placed on TCR beta sequences and their occurrence across donors. To decide whether each TCR beta V gene segment behaved as functional or pseudogenic, an earlier analysis of fewer than 750 of the donors relied on high-throughput TCR beta sequencing. Alongside the repertoire data, information on donor age, sex, ethnicity and CMV serostatus was compiled. A later genetic analysis used genome-wide SNP genotypes for about 60% of the 666 donors, treating that subset as a discovery cohort. Every discovery cohort repertoire had been produced on one sequencing platform. Class I and class II HLA loci were covered by the typing at four-digit resolution. The number of donors typed differed by locus, with roughly 620-630 for A, B, C, DRB1 and DQB1, roughly 520 for DQA1, 600 to 610 for DPA1, and some 440 for DPB1. Because of strong linkage in the cohort, roughly five DR-DQ haplotypes were treated as single units for association and clustering. On average, 235,054 unique TCR beta nucleotide sequences were sequenced per donor among some 420 genotyped donors of the cohort, with roughly a sixth of those sequences being non-productive.

The cohort comprised some 680 healthy bone marrow donors. Cohort members were all nominally healthy when sampled, although unrecorded immune exposures were likely present. The donor was CMV seropositive and was included in the group of 250 to 350 seropositive cohort members. A peripheral blood sample was collected from each donor, and TCR beta sequencing was performed on peripheral blood mononuclear cells. Genomic DNA was extracted from the blood cell samples with the Qiagen DNeasy Blood Extraction Kit. What the work shows at the level of the full study, not this receptor alone: Correlated functional status among segregating V segments might reflect linkage disequilibrium, but an unknown experimental factor could not be ruled out. When HLA alleles, especially DR and DQ, strongly co-occurred, attributing TCR associations to individual alleles was difficult. The earlier analysis of 587 of the donors excluded approximately 15 rarely observed V segments, including chromosome 9 orphons, because counts were too low. In a later genetic analysis, fewer N-insertions in productive TCRs were reported among donors in an Asian-associated ancestry cluster than the roughly 700-donor mean. The presence/absence analyses assumed that sequencing depth was roughly uniform across donors, and that assumption may not be true. In a later analysis, several top co-occurrence clusters were reported to appear linked to parvovirus B19, influenza, CMV and Epstein-Barr virus. In a later analysis, TCR association rates were found to vary across HLA loci, with the most associated TCRs seen for DRB1 alleles and the fewest for HLA-C alleles. While some public TCRs were present in many individuals, most TCR sequences turned up only very rarely across donors. The authors suggested that the approach could potentially be generalized to other disease states and immunological phenotypes. Most CMV-associated TCR beta chains appeared to be HLA-restricted in a later analysis, and the HLA associations seemed to be driven largely by CMV exposure. An earlier analysis of 587 of the donors showed that most TCR beta V segments appeared in productive rearrangements either about 87% or about 30% of the time, which broadly matched IMGT annotations. In vitro tests confirmed that a few of the cytomegalovirus-associated TCR beta chains recognize cytomegalovirus antigens. Immune exposure information for the cohort was limited to CMV serostatus. In the study, some 160 TCR beta chains were listed as associated with cytomegalovirus. The classifier was reported to diagnose cytomegalovirus status with high specificity and sensitivity in both the original cohort and the validation cohort. A later analysis found that HLA-associated TCR beta chains were more clonally expanded and had lower generation probabilities than equally common non-associated chains. Specific HLA alleles were associated with 18,000 or so TCR beta sequences at a false discovery rate of 0.05 in a later analysis. HLA typing was unavailable for some donors at each locus, so association tests used only the typed subset. Some IMGT-functional V segments, including TRBV6-2 and TRBV6-3, could not be distinguished by the 87-base-pair reads and were therefore excluded. In this cohort, only TCR beta chains were sequenced, and detectable features were limited by the absence of alpha or paired-chain data. An association between a missense DCLRE1C variant and V-gene and J-gene trimming of TCR beta chains was found in a later genetic analysis and replicated in an independent cohort. A further reported finding was that TCR beta sequences accurately predicted the HLA-A and HLA-B alleles for most subjects in the first cohort. A cluster of highly shared sequence variants was judged likely to be a technical artifact of the sequencing pipeline.

Receptor amplification or capture employed the immunoSEQ multiplex PCR assay. For the multiplex PCR, a mixture combining 60 forward primers for TCR Vbeta segments and 13 reverse primers for TCR Jbeta segments was used. Amplification of the CDR3 region of rearranged TCR beta genes was performed with a multiplex PCR assay on genomic DNA. The amplified TCR beta libraries were sequenced on the Illumina HiSeq System as 87-base-pair reads. On the study's bioinformatics: Across the 700 or so repertoires, a later analysis counted approximately 75 million unique TCR beta chains, around 11 million of which were shared by at least two donors. Raw reads were error-corrected and collapsed into unique sequences by a nearest-neighbor algorithm in which closely related sequences were merged to remove PCR and sequencing errors. To assign V, D and J gene segments, CDR3 sequences were aligned to IMGT reference sequences. Each retained sequence needed at least a six-nucleotide match to both a V gene segment and a J gene segment. Rearrangements were classified as productive when the CDR3 lacked stop codons and remained in frame with V and J, and all other rearrangements were classified as non-productive. Following IMGT convention, CDR3 was defined as the stretch from the second conserved V-encoded cysteine to the conserved J-encoded phenylalanine. The earlier analysis of about 590 of the donors excluded sequences that lacked an unambiguous match to a single V gene segment. An earlier analysis of some 610 of the donors called V segments functional above 56.7% productive rearrangements and segregating when the between-donor standard deviation exceeded 5%. A statistical classification framework was built for diagnosing cytomegalovirus status from the catalog of TCR beta chain sequences. In a later analysis, V and J genes were assigned by comparing TCR nucleotide sequences against IMGT/GENE-DB human TR gene sequences. The TCRdist pipeline was used in a later analysis to assign CDR3 sequences and most-parsimonious VDJ recombination scenarios. In a later analysis, each TCR beta chain was defined by its CDR3 amino acid sequence together with its V-gene family, and reads without a unique V-gene family were excluded. In a later analysis, 450 to 600 highly shared, low-generation-probability nucleotide sequences were removed to address suspected cross-contamination and a sequencing artifact. A later analysis calculated a clonal expansion index for each public chain from normalized within-repertoire ranks of inferred template counts. Generation probabilities in a later analysis came from a VDJ recombination model fitted to out-of-frame rearrangements, and those results were checked against IGoR. A later analysis scored TCR-TCR, TCR-HLA and TCR-CMV co-occurrence with hypergeometric tests, applying a repertoire-size bias correction to TCR pairs. In a later analysis, false discovery rates were estimated by permuting HLA or CMV assignments 20 times. In a later analysis, co-occurring TCRs were grouped using DBSCAN, and TCRdist sequence similarity was added for clustering within HLA-allele-positive subsets. Repertoires with fewer than 30,000 or more than 120,000 public chains, plus five repertoires with anomalous nucleotide sharing, were excluded from co-occurrence clustering. TCRdb holds this immuneACCESS table with in-frame rearrangements only. Some clones are missing; in checked studies, unresolved V genes explain under half, and the rest has no known cause. That table supplies the V and J calls and clone size; D and trimming were determined from the DNA. The sample table lists approximately 100,000 clones, around 60% of them with a count of one. About 3.8% of the sample is taken by the ten largest.

Relative to germline, V is 5 bases shorter and J is 2 bases shorter, with 18 bases between their ends. The germline V gene yields SQVTM for CDR1 and ANQGSEA for CDR2. From the cysteine through the phenylalanine, the CDR3 covers 15 amino acids. Just CDR3 DNA is preserved here, 45 bases in frame from base 1. Sequenced: PBMCs. The rearrangement combines TRBV29-1 with TRBJ1-2; the D gene is not confidently resolved. The sequence came from a man younger than 45 in good health and CMV-seropositive. The CDR3 reads CSVSGELGSNYGYTF. The DNA sequence is given as TGCAGCGTTAGCGGGGAGTTGGGGTCCAACTATGGCTACACCTTC.